These T cell receptor beta chains were read from a single sample in a study of PD-L1 blockade in urothelial cancer. Sequencing used immunoSEQ multiplex PCR; TCRdb keeps in-frame clones, though not all of them. The sample consists of tens of thousands of clones, more than 70% of them appearing once. This specimen was PBMCs, taken around atezolizumab (anti-PD-L1) treatment. The receptors originated from a donor aged 40 or over with urothelial cancer. Both conserved end residues are part of each CDR3. The order of the fields is V gene, D gene, J gene, clone size, CDR3 DNA, CDR3 protein. D genes are given only for firm matches. Expanded clones are given a class, and other clones once, few, many or no size at all.

TRBV29-1	TRBD1	TRBJ1-2	.	TGCAGCGTTGGGCAGGGGGGTGGCTACACCTTC	CSVGQGGGYTF
TRBV19	.	TRBJ1-4	once	TGTGCCAGTAGCTACCAAGCAACTAATGAAAAACTGTTTTTT	CASSYQATNEKLFF
TRBV5-4	.	TRBJ2-5	.	TGTGCCAGCAGGAAAGACTGGCTGGGAGAGACCCAGTACTTC	CASRKDWLGETQYF
TRBV9	.	TRBJ2-7	once	TGTGCCAGCAGCACCACCGGGACAACCTACGAGCAGTACTTC	CASSTTGTTYEQYF
TRBV21-1	.	TRBJ1-5	.	TGTGCCAGCAGCAATGGACACTTTCAGCCCCAGCATTTT	CASSNGHFQPQHF
TRBV11-3	TRBD1	TRBJ1-3	.	TGTGCCAGCAGCTCTGGGGACAGTAGCTCTGGAAACACCATATATTTT	CASSSGDSSSGNTIYF
TRBV5-1	TRBD1	TRBJ1-2	.	TGCGCCAGCAGCTTGGGTTGGGACAGCCTCTATGGCTACACCTTC	CASSLGWDSLYGYTF
TRBV7-8	.	TRBJ2-7	.	TGTGCCAGCAGCTTGGGTCGCAGGGCAGCCTACGAGCAGTACTTC	CASSLGRRAAYEQYF
TRBV5-5	.	TRBJ2-5	.	TGTGCCAGCAGCTTGTTAGGGGAGGTTTGGGAGACCCAGTACTTC	CASSLLGEVWETQYF
TRBV6-5	.	TRBJ1-1	once	TGTGCCAGCAGTTACGGGCAGGCGGGTACTGAAGCTTTCTTT	CASSYGQAGTEAFF
TRBV7-2	.	TRBJ2-7	.	TGTGCCAGCAGCTTAGTTCCGGGAGGGGGCCACGAGCAGTACTTC	CASSLVPGGGHEQYF
TRBV9	TRBD2	TRBJ2-7	once	TGTGCCAGCAGCGTAGGGGCGGGAGACTCCTACGAGCAGTACTTC	CASSVGAGDSYEQYF
TRBV19	TRBD1	TRBJ2-5	.	TGTGCCAGTAGTTCGTGGACAGGGAATTCCCAAGAGACCCAGTACTTC	CASSSWTGNSQETQYF
TRBV7-8	.	TRBJ1-4	.	TGTGCCAGCAGCTCTGGGCCGGGACTAAAACTGTTTTTT	CASSSGPGLKLFF
TRBV10-3	.	TRBJ2-5	.	TGTGCCATCAGTGAGCCGACTACACAAGAGACCCAGTACTTC	CAISEPTTQETQYF
TRBV10-2	.	TRBJ2-2	.	TGCGCCAGCACCTTGCGAGTCCCGAGTAGCACCGGGGAGCTGTTTTTT	CASTLRVPSSTGELFF
TRBV6-5	TRBD2	TRBJ2-1	.	TGTGCCAGCCGGGGCCGGACTAGCGGGAGTGAGCAGTTCTTC	CASRGRTSGSEQFF
TRBV27	TRBD2	TRBJ2-7	.	TGTGCCAGCAGTTTGGGGACTAGCGGGAGGGCCTTGATCTACGAGCAGTACTTC	CASSLGTSGRALIYEQYF
TRBV19	TRBD1	TRBJ1-2	.	TGTGCCAGTAGGCGGGACAGGGGGGATGGCTACACCTTC	CASRRDRGDGYTF
TRBV11-2	.	TRBJ2-7	once	TGTGCCAGCAGCCCCCTACGGGGGGCCTTGGAGCAGTACTTC	CASSPLRGALEQYF
TRBV29-1	.	TRBJ1-3	.	TGCAGCGCCAGGGAGGGGTACTCTGGAAACACCATATATTTT	CSAREGYSGNTIYF
TRBV30	TRBD2	TRBJ2-7	.	TGTGCCTGGAGTGGCCGGACTAGCGGCTACGAGCAGTACTTC	CAWSGRTSGYEQYF
TRBV18	TRBD2	TRBJ2-5	once	TGTGCCAGCTCACCACGTACTAGCGGGAGCCCCGGGGAGACCCAGTACTTC	CASSPRTSGSPGETQYF
TRBV18	TRBD1	TRBJ1-1	.	TGTGCCAGCTCACGAGGACAGGGAAGGGGTTCGGCTTTCTTT	CASSRGQGRGSAFF
TRBV18	TRBD2	TRBJ2-7	once	TGTGCCAGCTCACCAGGGCCCGGGAGGTCCGAGCAGTACTTC	CASSPGPGRSEQYF
TRBV28	.	TRBJ1-5	few	TGTGCCAGCAGTTTGGACTTACAGGGAATTGGGTCGGATAGCAATCAGCCCCAGCATTTT	CASSLDLQGIGSDSNQPQHF
TRBV21-1	.	TRBJ2-7	.	TGTGCCAGCAGCAGGACGCGGGTTCTGTACTTC	CASSRTRVLYF
TRBV7-2	.	TRBJ2-2	.	TGTGCCAGCAGCCCCCAGGGCCTCCCCGGGGAGCTGTTTTTT	CASSPQGLPGELFF
TRBV6-6	TRBD1	TRBJ2-2	.	TGTGCCAGCAGTTACTCGGGACAGGGCGCCGGGGAGCTGTTTTTT	CASSYSGQGAGELFF
TRBV5-1	TRBD2	TRBJ2-1	.	TGCGCCAGCAGCTTGGCCTCGGGGAGGGATGAGCAGTTCTTC	CASSLASGRDEQFF
TRBV27	TRBD2	TRBJ2-2	once	TGTGCCACCCGGGGGCCCCGGGCGGGACTAGCGGGAGGTAGCACCGGGGAGCTGTTTTTT	CATRGPRAGLAGGSTGELFF
TRBV7-6	.	TRBJ2-1	.	TGTGCCAGCAGCCCACAGTACCATGAGCAGTTCTTC	CASSPQYHEQFF
TRBV6-6	.	TRBJ2-1	.	TGTGCCAGCAGCCCCTGGGTTGGGCAGCAGTTCTTC	CASSPWVGQQFF
TRBV6-1	TRBD1	TRBJ2-5	.	TGTGCCACCCATGAACAGGGGTCTCGGGAGACCCAGTACTTC	CATHEQGSRETQYF
TRBV9	TRBD1	TRBJ2-2	once	TGTGCCAGCAGCGTACAGGGGGCCGCCGGGGAGCTGTTTTTT	CASSVQGAAGELFF
TRBV19	TRBD1	TRBJ2-7	few	TGTGCCAGTAGTACCCCGGGACAGGGGGCGAGTGAGCAGTACTTC	CASSTPGQGASEQYF
TRBV9	TRBD2	TRBJ2-5	.	TGTGCCAGCAGCGTAGGTCTAGCGGGAGCGGGGCAAGAGACCCAGTACTTC	CASSVGLAGAGQETQYF
TRBV7-2	.	TRBJ2-2	.	TGTGCCAGCAGCCCACGACAGACCGGGGAGCTGTTTTTT	CASSPRQTGELFF
TRBV11-2	.	TRBJ1-6	.	TGTGCCAGCAGCCAAACTCGGGGGTCACCCCTCCACTTT	CASSQTRGSPLHF